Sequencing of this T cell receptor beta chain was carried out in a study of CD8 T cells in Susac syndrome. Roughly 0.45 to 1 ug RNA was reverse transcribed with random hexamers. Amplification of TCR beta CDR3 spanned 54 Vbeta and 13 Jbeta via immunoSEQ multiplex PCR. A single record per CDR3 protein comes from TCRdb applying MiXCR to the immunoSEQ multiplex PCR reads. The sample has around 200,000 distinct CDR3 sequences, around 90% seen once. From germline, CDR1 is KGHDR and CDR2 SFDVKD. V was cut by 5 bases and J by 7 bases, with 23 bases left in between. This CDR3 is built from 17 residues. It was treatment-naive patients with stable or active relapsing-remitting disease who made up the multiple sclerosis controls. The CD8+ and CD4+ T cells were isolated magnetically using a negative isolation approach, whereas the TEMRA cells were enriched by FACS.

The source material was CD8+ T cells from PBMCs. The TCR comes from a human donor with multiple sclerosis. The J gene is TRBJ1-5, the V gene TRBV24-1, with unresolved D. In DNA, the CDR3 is TGTGCCACCAGTGGATTATCCTCCGTAGTGGTAAGACAGCCCCAGCATTTT. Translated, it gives CATSGLSSVVVRQPQHF.